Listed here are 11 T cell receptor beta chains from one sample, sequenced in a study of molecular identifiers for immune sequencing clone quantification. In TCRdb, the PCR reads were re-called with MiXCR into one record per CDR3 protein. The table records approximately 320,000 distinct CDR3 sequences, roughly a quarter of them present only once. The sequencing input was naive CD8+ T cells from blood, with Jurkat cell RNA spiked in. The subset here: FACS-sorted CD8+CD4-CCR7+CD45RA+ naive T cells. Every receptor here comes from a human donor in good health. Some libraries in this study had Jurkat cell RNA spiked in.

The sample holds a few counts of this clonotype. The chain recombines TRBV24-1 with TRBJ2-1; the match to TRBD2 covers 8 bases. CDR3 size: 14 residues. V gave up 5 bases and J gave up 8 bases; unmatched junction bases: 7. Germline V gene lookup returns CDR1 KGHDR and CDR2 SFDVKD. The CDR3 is CATSVAGLGYEQFF. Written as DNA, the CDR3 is TGTGCCACCAGTGTAGCGGGACTGGGCTATGAGCAGTTCTTC.

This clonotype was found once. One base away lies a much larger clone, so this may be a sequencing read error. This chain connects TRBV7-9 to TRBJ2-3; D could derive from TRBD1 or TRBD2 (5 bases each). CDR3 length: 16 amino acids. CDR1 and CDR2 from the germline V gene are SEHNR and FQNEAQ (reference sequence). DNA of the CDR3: TGTGCCAGCAGGCCTAGGGGAGACTGGTCGGCAGATACGCGGTATTTT. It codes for CASRPRGDWSADTRYF.

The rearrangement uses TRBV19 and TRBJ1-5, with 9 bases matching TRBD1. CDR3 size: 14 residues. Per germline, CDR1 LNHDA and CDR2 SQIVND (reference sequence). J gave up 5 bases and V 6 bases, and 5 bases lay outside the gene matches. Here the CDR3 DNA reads TGTGCCAGTAGCTTTGGGACAGGGTATCAGCCCCAGCATTTT. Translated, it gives CASSFGTGYQPQHF.

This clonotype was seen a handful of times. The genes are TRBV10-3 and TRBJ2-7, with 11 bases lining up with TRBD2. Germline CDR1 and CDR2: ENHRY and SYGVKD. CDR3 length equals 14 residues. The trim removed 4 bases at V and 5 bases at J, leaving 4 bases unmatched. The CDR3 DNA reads TGTGCCATCAGTGGTAGCGGGAGGGCCCACGAGCAGTACTTC. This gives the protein CAISGSGRAHEQYF.

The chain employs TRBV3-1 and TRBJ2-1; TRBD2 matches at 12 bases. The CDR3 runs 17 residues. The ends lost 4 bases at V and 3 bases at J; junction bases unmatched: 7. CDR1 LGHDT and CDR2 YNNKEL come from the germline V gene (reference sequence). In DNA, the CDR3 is TGTGCCAGCAGCCCAGTCGGACTAGCGGGGATCTACAATGAGCAGTTCTTC. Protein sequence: CASSPVGLAGIYNEQFF.

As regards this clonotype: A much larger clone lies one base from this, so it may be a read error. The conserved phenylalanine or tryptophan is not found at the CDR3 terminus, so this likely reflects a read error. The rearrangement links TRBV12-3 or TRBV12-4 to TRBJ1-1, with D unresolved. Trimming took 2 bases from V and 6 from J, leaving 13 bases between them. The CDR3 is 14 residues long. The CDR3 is CASSLSGDASEAFS. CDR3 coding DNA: TGTGCCAGCAGTTTATCTGGGGATGCGTCTGAAGCTTTCTCT.

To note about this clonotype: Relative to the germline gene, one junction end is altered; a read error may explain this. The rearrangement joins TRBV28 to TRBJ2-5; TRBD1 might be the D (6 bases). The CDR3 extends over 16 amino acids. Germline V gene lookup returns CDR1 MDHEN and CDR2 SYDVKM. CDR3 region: CASSPGVGTPQEPQYF. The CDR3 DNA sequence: TGTGCCAGCAGTCCAGGGGTAGGGACCCCACAAGAGCCCCAGTACTTC.

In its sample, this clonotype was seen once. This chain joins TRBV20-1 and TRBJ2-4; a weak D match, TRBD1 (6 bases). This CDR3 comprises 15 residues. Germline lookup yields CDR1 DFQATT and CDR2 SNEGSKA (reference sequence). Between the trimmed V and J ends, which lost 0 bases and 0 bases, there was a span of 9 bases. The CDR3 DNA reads TGCAGTGCTAGAGAACAGGGCTCAGCCAAAAACATTCAGTACTTC. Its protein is CSAREQGSAKNIQYF.

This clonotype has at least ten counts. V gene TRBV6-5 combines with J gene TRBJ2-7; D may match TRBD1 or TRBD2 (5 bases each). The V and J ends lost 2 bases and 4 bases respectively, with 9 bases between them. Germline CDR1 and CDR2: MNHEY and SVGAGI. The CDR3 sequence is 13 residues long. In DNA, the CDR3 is TGTGCCAGCAGTTACGACGAGGGGTACGAGCAGTACTTC. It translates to CASSYDEGYEQYF.

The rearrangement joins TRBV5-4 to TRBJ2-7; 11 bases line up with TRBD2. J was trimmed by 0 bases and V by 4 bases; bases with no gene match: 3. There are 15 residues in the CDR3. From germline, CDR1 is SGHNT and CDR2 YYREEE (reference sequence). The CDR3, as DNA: TGTGCCAGCAGCGTAGGACTAGCGGGCTCCTACGAGCAGTACTTC. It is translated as CASSVGLAGSYEQYF.

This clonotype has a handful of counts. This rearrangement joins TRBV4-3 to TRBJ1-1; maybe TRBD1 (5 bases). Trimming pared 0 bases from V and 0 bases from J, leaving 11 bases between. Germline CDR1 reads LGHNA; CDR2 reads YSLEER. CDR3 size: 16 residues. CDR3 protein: CASSQDGAGLNTEAFF. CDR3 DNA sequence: TGCGCCAGCAGCCAAGATGGGGCGGGGCTGAACACTGAAGCTTTCTTT.